The present T cell receptor (beta chain) was sequenced within a study of blood T cell repertoires in COVID-19 (dated by TCRdb to about 2020). As for the study more broadly: Collaborator samples came from the United States, Italy and Spain and covered acute and convalescent phases of COVID-19. The prospective study material was composed of cDNA or gDNA derived from T cells, B-cell-depleted T cells, or PBMCs. Where available, HLA class I and class II types were taken from metadata supplied by the sample provider and were not determined by assay-based typing. Deeply sampled blood TCRbeta repertoires from subjects exposed to, actively infected with, or recovered from COVID-19 were included in the dataset. A de-identified subject ID, COVID-19 status, age in years and sex were almost always included in the sample metadata. A freely available public database, intended as a resource for researchers studying the immune response to SARS-CoV-2, is where the repertoires were released. The samples were drawn from two sources: the first 160 participants of the ongoing ImmuneRACE study, and 1,000 to 1,500 subjects contributed by 6 global collaborators.

Points on this clone: The specificity of this receptor is unknown. Base qualities were left out, and no much larger clone turns up one base away.

The collaborating institutions used their own protocols to collect whole blood in K2EDTA tubes. For TCRbeta analysis, collaborators shipped samples as frozen whole blood, isolated PBMCs, or DNA extracted from either of those sample types. From the cysteine up to the phenylalanine, the CDR3 has a length of 14 residues. The retained sequence is limited to the CDR3, 42 bases, with the frame set at the first base. CDR1 is given as SGHNT and CDR2 as YYREEE, both from the germline V gene (reference sequence). V and J lose 2 bases and 7 bases, and a span of 16 bases separates them. The immunoSEQ Assay, a bias-controlled multiplex PCR, was used to amplify TCRbeta CDR3 regions from genomic DNA. As for the original processing: Nucleated cell counts per sample were estimated from amplification of reference gene primers within the assay. To quantify the absolute abundance of each unique TCRbeta CDR3 rearrangement, sequence reads were collapsed and filtered. For each sample, productive Simpson clonality was calculated by taking the square root of Simpson's diversity index across productive rearrangements. TCRdb carries this immuneACCESS record with in-frame sequences only. Its versions omit some clonotypes, under half of them owing to an unresolved V gene in the studies checked, with the rest unexplained. That table gives V, J and clone size, and the DNA gave D and trimming. For this sample the table gives more than 100,000 clones, of which roughly 85% were detected only once. Approximately 3.1% of the sample goes to the ten largest clones.

Beyond this particular receptor, the publication reports: The quantity of clinical and demographic metadata differed by source and by participant and was supplied without curation.

This clonotype originated in a man between 45 and 60 years old in a cohort sampled during active COVID-19. Sequenced input: peripheral blood. The sequence links TRBV5-4 to TRBJ2-7, with no D gene named confidently. Here the CDR3 is given as CASSFSVSSEEQYF. The DNA sequence is TGTGCCAGCAGCTTCTCAGTATCTTCGGAGGAGCAGTACTTC. The full variable domain, completed from the reference TRBV5-4 and TRBJ2-7 proteins outside the CDR3, reads ETGVTQSPTHLIKTRGQQVTLRCSSQSGHNTVSWYQQALGQGPQFIFQYYREEENGRGNFPPRFSGLQFPNYSSELNVNALELDDSALYLCASSFSVSSEEQYFGPGTRLTVT.